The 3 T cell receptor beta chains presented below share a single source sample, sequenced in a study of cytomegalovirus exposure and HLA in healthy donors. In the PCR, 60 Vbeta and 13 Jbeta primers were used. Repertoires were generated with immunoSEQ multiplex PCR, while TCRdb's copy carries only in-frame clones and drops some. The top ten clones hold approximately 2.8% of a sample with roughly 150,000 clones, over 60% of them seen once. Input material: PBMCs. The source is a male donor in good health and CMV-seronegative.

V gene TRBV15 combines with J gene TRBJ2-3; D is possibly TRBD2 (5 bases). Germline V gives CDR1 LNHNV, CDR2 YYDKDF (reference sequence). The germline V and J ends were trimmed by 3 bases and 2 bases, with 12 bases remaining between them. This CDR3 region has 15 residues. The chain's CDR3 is CATSSARGNTDTQYF. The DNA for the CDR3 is TGTGCCACCAGCAGCGCCCGGGGTAACACAGATACGCAGTATTTT.

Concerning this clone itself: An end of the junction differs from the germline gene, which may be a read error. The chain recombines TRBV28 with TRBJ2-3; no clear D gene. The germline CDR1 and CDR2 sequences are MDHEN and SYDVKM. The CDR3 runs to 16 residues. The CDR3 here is CASTSLGTLGPDAQYF. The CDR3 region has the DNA TGTGCCAGCACTTCCTTAGGAACTCTGGGCCCAGATGCGCAGTATTTT.

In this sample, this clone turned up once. CDR3 region: CASSEGTGGLRVTGELFF. Written as DNA, the CDR3 is TGTGCCAGCAGCGAGGGGACAGGGGGCCTTCGAGTCACCGGGGAGCTGTTTTTT. The V gene is TRBV7-2, the J gene TRBJ2-2; 12 bases are a match to TRBD1. This CDR3 has 18 residues. Germline V gene sequence: CDR1 SGHTA, CDR2 FQGNSA. V trimming: 5 bases; J trimming: 4 bases; junction bases outside the gene matches: 11.